This is a list of T cell receptor beta chains from one sample in a study of vaccination and CD4 T cells after COVID-19. TCRdb called the PCR reads again in MiXCR, with one record for every CDR3 protein. Here the sample spans roughly 5,700 distinct CDR3 sequences, 40% being singletons. These receptors' targets are unknown. Sequencing was done on a sample of CD4+ T cells from blood, cultured in vitro. All receptors come from a human donor in good health. CDR3s include the opening cysteine and the closing phenylalanine or tryptophan. A D gene is named only where the DNA matches it firmly. Where a row states a size, it is once, few, many or the class of an expanded clone; other rows omit it.

>few|TRBV20-1|TRBJ2-5|14|TRBD2
CSARVAGIQETQYF
TGCAGTGCTAGAGTAGCGGGAATACAAGAGACCCAGTACTTC
>NA|TRBV5-1|TRBJ1-2|14|TRBD1
CASTSGQGNYGYTF
TGCGCCAGCACTTCTGGACAGGGGAACTATGGCTACACCTTC
>few|TRBV28|TRBJ1-5|13|NA
CASIPGGSQPQHF
TGTGCCAGTATTCCCGGGGGGTCCCAGCCCCAGCATTTT
>NA|TRBV7-6|TRBJ1-3|16|TRBD1
CASSPGTGSSGNTIYF
TGTGCCAGCAGCCCAGGGACAGGTAGCTCTGGAAACACCATATATTTT
>NA|TRBV6-2/TRBV6-3|TRBJ1-5|16|NA
CATQLGQLSLSEPQHF
TGTGCCACCCAGTTAGGACAGCTAAGTCTCTCAGAGCCCCAGCATTTT
>NA|TRBV6-1|TRBJ1-1|12|NA
CASSRRDTEAFF
TGTGCCAGCAGTAGACGGGACACTGAAGCTTTCTTT
>large|TRBV20-1|TRBJ2-1|15|TRBD1
CSARDPGQGEVEQFF
TGCAGTGCTAGAGACCCGGGACAGGGTGAAGTCGAGCAGTTCTTC
>few|TRBV20-1|TRBJ1-2|13|NA
CSALKRTNYGYTF
TGCAGTGCTCTTAAGCGGACTAACTATGGCTACACCTTC
>few|TRBV6-5|TRBJ2-7|14|NA
CASSSNRVNYEQYF
TGTGCCAGCAGTTCCAATCGTGTAAACTACGAGCAGTACTTC
>NA|TRBV5-1|TRBJ1-5|14|NA
CASGLAGTNQPQHF
TGCGCCAGCGGCTTGGCGGGCACCAATCAGCCCCAGCATTTT
>NA|TRBV20-1|TRBJ1-2|12|NA
CSASQARYGYTF
TGCAGTGCATCACAGGCGCGCTATGGCTACACCTTC
>few|TRBV29-1|TRBJ2-2|15|TRBD1
CSVRSGGADTGELFF
TGCAGCGTTCGGTCAGGGGGCGCGGACACCGGGGAGCTGTTTTTT
>NA|TRBV11-2|TRBJ2-1|17|NA
CASSLGVGDSSYNEQFF
TGTGCCAGCAGCCTAGGGGTGGGAGATAGCTCCTACAATGAGCAGTTCTTC
>medium-sized|TRBV6-1|TRBJ1-5|14|TRBD1
CASSRQGGNQPQHF
TGTGCCAGCAGTAGACAGGGGGGCAATCAGCCCCAGCATTTT
>NA|TRBV2|TRBJ2-7|13|NA
CASRDGTLGEQYF
TGTGCCAGCAGGGACGGGACACTTGGGGAGCAGTACTTC
>NA|TRBV6-1|TRBJ1-5|13|NA
CASRSERSQPQHF
TGTGCCAGCAGATCCGAGAGGAGTCAGCCCCAGCATTTT
>NA|TRBV2|TRBJ2-7|15|NA
CASSEALRQTYEQYF
TGTGCCAGCAGTGAAGCGCTTCGACAGACCTACGAGCAGTACTTC